This T cell receptor (beta chain) was profiled in a study of cytomegalovirus exposure and HLA in healthy donors. Overall study findings and caveats: Information on immune exposure was restricted to one variable (CMV serostatus).

Looked up from germline, CDR1 is SGHDT and CDR2 is YYEEEE. This CDR3 is built from 15 residues. V shed 1 base, J shed 7 bases, and the junction held 2 bases outside the gene matches. Turning to this clone: Its antigen is unknown.

The PCR ran on 60 Vbeta and 13 Jbeta primers. Profiling relied on immunoSEQ multiplex PCR, and the TCRdb table lists in-frame clones only, not all of them. The sample holds about 160,000 clones, around 79% seen once. The sequence was obtained from a woman aged 50 to 65 in good health and CMV-seropositive. Input material: PBMCs. The chain has TRBV5-6 and TRBJ2-1, with 13 bases matching TRBD2. In nucleotides, the CDR3 is TGTGCCAGCAGCTTGACTAGCGGGAGGGTTAATGAGCAGTTCTTC. It is translated as CASSLTSGRVNEQFF.